Presented here are 27 T cell receptor beta chains from one specimen sequenced in a study of breast tumors, draining lymph nodes, adjacent tissues. TCRdb reprocessed the multiplex PCR reads with MiXCR, giving one entry per CDR3 protein. The sample lists over 150,000 distinct CDR3 sequences; approximately 33% were seen once. Axillary draining lymph nodes of breast cancer patients supplied the node samples. Sample: axillary lymph node tissue. These receptors all stem from a female donor with breast cancer. Some clones in this sample may be carry-over from other donors' samples.

This clonotype was observed many times. This chain joins TRBV11-2 and TRBJ1-3; D unresolved. The CDR3 consists of 18 residues. The germline V gene encodes CDR1 SGHAT and CDR2 FQNNGV. V was pared by 5 bases and J by 0 bases, with 20 bases between. CDR3 residues: CASSLPLFGYSSGNTIYF. The CDR3 DNA is TGTGCCAGCAGCCTCCCCCTTTTCGGGTACTCCTCTGGAAACACCATATATTTT.

This clonotype was seen ten or more times. V is TRBV19 and J is TRBJ1-5, with D perhaps TRBD1 (6 bases). V was cut by 4 bases and J by 5 bases, with 12 bases left in between. Germline lookup yields CDR1 LNHDA and CDR2 SQIVND (reference sequence). The CDR3 runs 14 residues. The CDR3 DNA sequence: TGTGCCAGTAGTAACACAGGGAGGTATCAGCCCCAGCATTTT. Its protein is CASSNTGRYQPQHF.

The V call is TRBV29-1, the J call TRBJ2-1; no clear D gene. This CDR3 is 14 amino acids long. V was cut by 7 bases and J by 0 bases, with 13 bases left in between. The germline V gene encodes CDR1 SQVTM and CDR2 ANQGSEA. For the CDR3, the DNA is TGCAGCGAGAGCGTGTTTAGCTCCTACAATGAGCAGTTCTTC. The encoded protein is CSESVFSSYNEQFF.

This clonotype was observed many times. This rearrangement joins TRBV7-6 to TRBJ1-5, with D unclear. V lost 8 bases to trimming and J lost 2 bases, with 16 bases between them. Germline-derived CDR1 and CDR2 are SGHVS and FNYEAQ. This CDR3 spans 15 amino acids. The CDR3 protein is CASPLPRQGNQPQHF. CDR3 DNA sequence: TGTGCCAGCCCTCTTCCCCGGCAGGGCAATCAGCCCCAGCATTTT.

This clonotype was observed at least ten times. This rearrangement joins TRBV5-6 to TRBJ2-3; D is undetermined. This CDR3 contains 13 residues. Germline-derived CDR1 and CDR2 are SGHDT and YYEEEE. Trimming stripped 4 bases from V and 7 bases from J, with 13 bases between. The CDR3 is CASSPNRRNTQYF. In DNA, the CDR3 is TGTGCCAGCAGCCCTAACCGGAGAAATACGCAGTATTTT. Together with reference TRBV5-6 and TRBJ2-3, the CDR3 gives the full variable domain: DAGVTQSPTHLIKTRGQQVTLRCSPKSGHDTVSWYQQALGQGPQFIFQYYEEEERQRGNFPDRFSGHQFPNYSSELNVNALLLGDSALYLCASSPNRRNTQYFGPGTRLTVL.

This clonotype was picked up many times. The chain carries TRBV5-1 and TRBJ1-4, with D perhaps TRBD1 (6 bases). V was clipped by 7 bases and J by 6 bases, with 16 bases between them. The CDR3 is 14 residues long. CDR1 is SGHRS and CDR2 is YFSETQ in the germline V gene. This CDR3 reads CASGVQGRDEKLFF. In DNA form, the CDR3 reads TGCGCCAGCGGAGTACAGGGAAGGGATGAAAAACTGTTTTTT.

This clonotype was observed a handful of times. The chain recombines TRBV6-1 with TRBJ2-2; no reliable D call. CDR1 is MNHNS and CDR2 is SASEGT in the germline V gene. The ends were cut back, 7 bases at V and 0 bases at J, with 12 bases in the middle. There are 15 residues in the CDR3. CDR3 in amino acids: CASTPEQTNTGELFF. In DNA, the CDR3 is TGTGCCAGCACTCCGGAACAGACGAACACCGGGGAGCTGTTTTTT.

This clonotype has only one observation. One junction end disagrees with the germline gene, perhaps due to a read error. The chain carries TRBV3-1 and TRBJ2-2, with 7 bases identical to TRBD2. The germline CDR1 and CDR2 sequences are LGHDT and YNNKEL (reference sequence). This CDR3 is built from 15 residues. CDR3 sequence reads: CASSQEGLQTEELFF. For the CDR3, the DNA is TGTGCCAGCAGCCAGGAGGGACTACAGACCGAGGAGCTGTTTTTT.

This clonotype has a handful of counts. The V gene is TRBV28, the J gene TRBJ2-1; 8 bases line up with TRBD2. Trimming cost V 9 bases and J 5 bases; bases outside gene matches: 15. The CDR3 spans 16 residues. In germline, CDR1 is MDHEN, CDR2 SYDVKM. The CDR3 loop is CASITSGTSKNNEQFF. The CDR3 region has the DNA TGTGCCAGTATCACGTCCGGGACTAGTAAAAACAATGAGCAGTTCTTC.

Comments on this clonotype: With a much larger clone just one base away, this may be a read error. This chain links TRBV6-4 with TRBJ2-3; D gene uncertain. CDR1 MRHNA and CDR2 SNTAGT come from the germline V gene. This CDR3 is 13 amino acids long. The DNA for the CDR3 is TGTGCCAGCAGTGACGGCATCACAGATGCGCAGTATTTT. Translation: CASSDGITDAQYF.

This clonotype was observed at least ten times. The rearrangement uses TRBV15 and TRBJ2-1, with no clear D. Germline V CDR1 and CDR2: LNHNV, YYDKDF (reference sequence). The length of the CDR3 is 13 residues. V lost 0 bases and J 9 bases, leaving 9 bases between the germline ends. The CDR3 here is CATSRDPAGEQFF. The DNA of the CDR3 is TGTGCCACCAGCAGAGACCCGGCAGGTGAGCAGTTCTTC.

The chain is built from TRBV19 and TRBJ1-6; D remains unclear. This CDR3 region has 12 residues. V was clipped by 5 bases and J by 6 bases, with 5 bases between them. In germline, CDR1 is LNHDA, CDR2 SQIVND (reference sequence). CDR3 sequence reads: CASSEVNSPLHF. The CDR3 nucleotides are TGTGCCAGTAGTGAGGTTAATTCACCCCTCCACTTT. Combining the CDR3 with reference TRBV19 and TRBJ1-6 gives the whole variable domain DGGITQSPKYLFRKEGQNVTLSCEQNLNHDAMYWYRQDPGQGLRLIYYSQIVNDFQKGDIAEGYSVSREKKESFPLTVTSAQKNPTAFYLCASSEVNSPLHFGNGTRLTVT.

The gene calls are TRBV18 and TRBJ1-3, with D maybe TRBD1 (5 bases). In germline, CDR1 is KGHSH, CDR2 LQKENI. The CDR3 has 15 amino acids. V lost 6 bases to trimming and J lost 2 bases, with 14 bases between them. This chain's CDR3 is CASSPTSGAGNTIYF. CDR3 DNA sequence: TGTGCCAGCTCTCCCACGTCGGGGGCTGGAAACACCATATATTTT.

This clonotype was recorded many times. The V gene is TRBV20-1, the J gene TRBJ2-5, with 9 bases identical to TRBD1. V trimming: 5 bases; J trimming: 5 bases; junction bases outside the gene matches: 3. Germline V gene lookup returns CDR1 DFQATT and CDR2 SNEGSKA (reference sequence). The CDR3 consists of 12 residues. Here the CDR3 reads CSADDRGETQYF. The DNA for the CDR3 is TGCAGTGCTGATGACAGGGGGGAGACCCAGTACTTC.

This clonotype was recorded many times. A read error is possible here, since a much larger clone lies one base away. The DNA for the CDR3 is TGCAGTGCTATAGCGGGATCCTACAATGCGCAGTTCTTC. Translation: CSAIAGSYNAQFF. This chain connects TRBV20-1 to TRBJ2-1; 8 bases agree with TRBD2. Per germline, CDR1 DFQATT and CDR2 SNEGSKA (reference sequence). CDR3 length: 13 residues.

This clonotype was observed a handful of times. A much larger clone is a single base away; this may be a read error. This sequence joins TRBV20-1 and TRBJ2-7, with D perhaps matching TRBD1 or TRBD2 (5 bases each). The length of the CDR3 is 14 residues. The germline CDR1 and CDR2 sequences are DFQATT and SNEGSKA (reference sequence). V shed 0 bases and J shed 6 bases, with 15 bases lying between them. CDR3 sequence: CSAREGDLRSEQYF. As DNA, the CDR3 is TGCAGTGCTAGAGAGGGGGACCTGCGCTCCGAGCAGTACTTC.

The rearrangement links TRBV18 to TRBJ2-7; 8 bases are a match to TRBD1. Germline loops: CDR1 KGHSH, CDR2 LQKENI. J lost 3 bases, V lost 2 bases, and 15 bases had no gene match. This CDR3 has 18 residues. Here the CDR3 reads CASSPGARGRGRSYEQYF. The CDR3 bases are TGTGCCAGCTCACCAGGGGCCCGGGGCAGGGGGCGAAGCTACGAGCAGTACTTC.

This clonotype was observed at least ten times. Germline is not matched at one junction end, which may reflect a read error. V and J are TRBV20-1 and TRBJ1-2; D gene ambiguous. CDR3 length equals 16 residues. Germline values: CDR1 DFQATT, CDR2 SNEGSKA (reference sequence). CDR3 sequence reads: CSARPPSPGVDYGYTF. The CDR3 DNA follows: TGCAGTGCTAGGCCCCCCTCCCCCGGGGTTGACTACGGCTACACCTTC.

With respect to this clonotype: A much larger clone sits a single nucleotide away, making a read error possible. The CDR3 sequence is CASSPEAGQGGEQYF. The CDR3 DNA reads as TGTGCCAGCAGTCCTGAGGCGGGACAGGGAGGCGAGCAGTACTTC. The rearrangement joins TRBV6-5 to TRBJ2-7; 9 bases fit TRBD1. The CDR3 contains 15 residues. V trimming: 5 bases; J trimming: 6 bases; junction bases outside the gene matches: 11. Germline loops: CDR1 MNHEY, CDR2 SVGAGI.

This clonotype was seen just once. The chain uses TRBV6-6 and TRBJ1-5; 10 bases map to TRBD1. From germline, CDR1 is MNHNY and CDR2 SVGAGI (reference sequence). V gave up 5 bases and J gave up 6 bases; unmatched junction bases: 10. The CDR3 contains 16 residues. The DNA for the CDR3 is TGTGCCAGCAGTGTAGAGGACAGGGGGTCTGGTCAGCCCCAGCATTTT. Its translation is CASSVEDRGSGQPQHF.

Notes on this clonotype: This is likely a read error, given that the CDR3 carries no conserved phenylalanine or tryptophan at its end. The gene calls are TRBV7-9 and TRBJ2-7; D remains ambiguous. CDR1 and CDR2 from the germline V gene are SEHNR and FQNEAQ (reference sequence). CDR3 length: 13 amino acids. The DNA for the CDR3 is TGTGTCAGCAGCCTCAACACGCTGCTCGAGCAGTACCTC. Its translation is CVSSLNTLLEQYL.

This clonotype was detected ten times or more. A much larger clone differs by one base, so this may be a read error. The chain uses TRBV5-5 and TRBJ2-7, with D hard to call. Germline loops: CDR1 SGHKS, CDR2 YYEKEE (reference sequence). Trimming shortened V by 0 bases and J by 2 bases, and 9 bases separated the two germline ends. The CDR3 has 14 residues. CDR3 DNA: TGTGCCAGCAGCTTGGCCCAGGCCGCCTACGAGCAGTACTTC. Amino acid sequence: CASSLAQAAYEQYF.

This clonotype was recorded at least ten times. CDR3 nucleotides: TGTGCCACCAGCAGTGATGGCAGGGGGCCGGAAAAACTGTTTTTT. The encoded protein is CATSSDGRGPEKLFF. The rearrangement joins TRBV15 to TRBJ1-4, with 8 positions matching TRBD1. The trim removed 3 bases at V and 8 bases at J, leaving 8 bases unmatched. The CDR3 runs to 15 residues. Germline V gives CDR1 LNHNV, CDR2 YYDKDF (reference sequence).

This chain connects TRBV11-2 to TRBJ2-5; D could derive from TRBD1 or TRBD2 (5 bases each). CDR1 SGHAT and CDR2 FQNNGV come from the germline V gene. This CDR3 is built from 18 residues. V was shortened by 1 base and J by 0 bases, with 18 bases between the two germline ends. CDR3: CASSLVRPGARDQETQYF. CDR3 nucleotides: TGTGCCAGCAGCTTAGTTCGGCCCGGGGCGAGGGACCAAGAGACCCAGTACTTC.

At least ten counts were recorded for this clonotype. This chain links TRBV7-9 with TRBJ1-6; TRBD1 matches 8 bases. CDR3 length equals 16 residues. V dropped 5 bases and J dropped 0; count of bases not matched to a gene: 3. Per germline, CDR1 SEHNR and CDR2 FQNEAQ (reference sequence). CDR3: CASSRDRSSYNSPLHF. The CDR3 bases are TGTGCCAGCAGCAGGGACAGGAGCTCCTATAATTCACCCCTCCACTTT.

This rearrangement joins TRBV5-4 to TRBJ1-1; D is undetermined. CDR1 SGHNT and CDR2 YYREEE come from the germline V gene (reference sequence). With 4 bases removed from V and 1 base from J, the gap between germline ends came to 8 bases. The CDR3 is 13 amino acids. The CDR3 DNA reads TGTGCCAGCAGCCAGATTGAGAACACTGAAGCTTTCTTT. Protein: CASSQIENTEAFF.

The chain is built from TRBV30 and TRBJ2-3, with D tentatively TRBD2 (6 bases). Trimming removed 3 bases from V and 1 base from J, with 14 bases in between. The CDR3 is made up of 15 amino acids. The germline V gene has CDR1 GTSNPN and CDR2 SVGIG (reference sequence). The CDR3 DNA follows: TGTGCCTGGAGCCAGGGACTTCAGGGCACAGATACGCAGTATTTT. This translates into CAWSQGLQGTDTQYF.